This record concerns one TCR beta chain sequence. No antigen is known for it. One end of the junction is discordant with germline, which a read error may explain. This CDR3 has 13 amino acids. The germline gives CDR1 MNHEY, CDR2 SMNVEV (reference sequence). This specimen comes from a study of post-analysis software for immune sequencing data. Study details: Recorded disease courses covered relapsing-remitting, secondary progressive and progressive-relapsing multiple sclerosis. Some patients had no subtype annotation.

Overall study results and limits: Controls had lower frequencies than patients of about 5 TRBV segments, which included TRBV5-6, TRBV5-1 and TRBV20-1. Strong co-clustering by F measure linked samples that shared a preparation batch. Multiple sclerosis was associated with a significant reduction in normalized Chao1 diversity relative to controls.

cDNA libraries of TCR beta carried unique molecular identifiers. Starting from about 0.94 to 9.7 million T cells, the study yielded about 500,000 cDNA molecules. Each CDR3 protein is one row after TCRdb ran MiXCR on the PCR reads. The table has approximately 360,000 distinct CDR3 sequences, roughly 36% seen once. Sequences were obtained from blood. V is TRBV27 and J is TRBJ1-1, with D hard to call. This TCR was sampled from a girl between 10 and 17 years old with multiple sclerosis. CDR3 amino acids: CASSFLRNTKAFF. The CDR3 coding sequence is TGTGCCAGCAGTTTCTTACGGAACACTAAAGCTTTCTTT.